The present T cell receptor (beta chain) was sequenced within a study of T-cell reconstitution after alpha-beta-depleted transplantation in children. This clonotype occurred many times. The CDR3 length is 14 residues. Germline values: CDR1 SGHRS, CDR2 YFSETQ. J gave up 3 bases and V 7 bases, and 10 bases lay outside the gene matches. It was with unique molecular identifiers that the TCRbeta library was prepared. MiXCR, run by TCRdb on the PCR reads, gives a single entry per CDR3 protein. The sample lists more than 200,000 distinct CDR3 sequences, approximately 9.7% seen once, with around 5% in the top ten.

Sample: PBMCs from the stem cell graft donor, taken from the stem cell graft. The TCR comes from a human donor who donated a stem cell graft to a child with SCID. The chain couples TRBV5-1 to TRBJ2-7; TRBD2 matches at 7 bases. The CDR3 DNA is TGCGCCAGCCGCGAGGCGGGGGATGGCTACGAGCAGTACTTC. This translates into CASREAGDGYEQYF.